This T cell receptor (beta chain) is from a study of cytomegalovirus exposure and HLA in healthy donors. Note on this clone: The antigen remains unidentified.

Trimming stripped 5 bases from V and 2 bases from J, with 10 bases between. The CDR3 loop spans 14 amino acids. Germline loops: CDR1 MNHEY, CDR2 SMNVEV (reference sequence). In the PCR, 60 Vbeta and 13 Jbeta primers were used. Assay: immunoSEQ multiplex PCR; the TCRdb copy retains only in-frame clones and omits some. Of under 200,000 clones in the sample, roughly 80% were seen once. The study, taken as a whole, reports: Some segments of the V type, notably TRBV6-2 and TRBV6-3, were excluded as indistinguishable.

The source is a male donor in good health and CMV-seropositive. V is TRBV27 and J is TRBJ1-3; weak D call: TRBD1 (5 bases). Sequencing was carried out using PBMCs. CDR3 sequence: CASSVSGAGNTIYF. DNA of the CDR3: TGTGCCAGCAGTGTCTCGGGGGCTGGAAACACCATATATTTT.